This T cell receptor (beta chain) was sequenced during a study of cytomegalovirus exposure and HLA in healthy donors. General study points: Most TCR sequences were uncommon, yet certain public TCRs appeared in many donors.

A note on this clone: Its specificity is unknown.

The PCR ran on 60 Vbeta and 13 Jbeta primers. The method was immunoSEQ multiplex PCR; TCRdb's version includes in-frame clones alone and lacks a portion of them. The table lists about 120,000 clones, about 79% of them singletons. This TCR came from a human donor in good health. Sequences were obtained from PBMCs.

Here the CDR3 reads CATSGGVVGTDTQYF. The CDR3 region has the DNA TGTGCCACCTCAGGGGGTGTAGTGGGCACAGATACGCAGTATTTT. The chain couples TRBV10-3 to TRBJ2-3, with 7 nucleotides matching TRBD1. The CDR3 is made up of 15 amino acids. After removal of 10 bases from V and 1 base from J, the junction contained 11 bases not matched to a gene. Germline lookup yields CDR1 ENHRY and CDR2 SYGVKD.